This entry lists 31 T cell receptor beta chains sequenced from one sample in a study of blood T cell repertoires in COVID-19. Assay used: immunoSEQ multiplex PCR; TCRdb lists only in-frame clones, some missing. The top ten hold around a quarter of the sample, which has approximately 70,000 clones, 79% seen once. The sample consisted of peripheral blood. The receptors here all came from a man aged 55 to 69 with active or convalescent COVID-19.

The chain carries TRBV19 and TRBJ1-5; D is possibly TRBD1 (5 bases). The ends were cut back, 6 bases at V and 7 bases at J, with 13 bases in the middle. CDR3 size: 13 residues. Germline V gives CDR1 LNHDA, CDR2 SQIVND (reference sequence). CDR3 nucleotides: TGTGCCAGTAGGTCGCAGGGTAGCCAGCCCCAGCATTTT. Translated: CASRSQGSQPQHF. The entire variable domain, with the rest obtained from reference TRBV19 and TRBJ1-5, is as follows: DGGITQSPKYLFRKEGQNVTLSCEQNLNHDAMYWYRQDPGQGLRLIYYSQIVNDFQKGDIAEGYSVSREKKESFPLTVTSAQKNPTAFYLCASRSQGSQPQHFGDGTRLSIL.

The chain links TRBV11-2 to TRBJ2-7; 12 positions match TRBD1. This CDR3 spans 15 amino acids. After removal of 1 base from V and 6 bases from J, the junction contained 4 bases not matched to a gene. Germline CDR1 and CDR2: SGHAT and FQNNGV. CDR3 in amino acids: CASSLVGTGGLEQYF. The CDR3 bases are TGTGCCAGCAGCTTAGTTGGGACAGGGGGCCTCGAGCAGTACTTC. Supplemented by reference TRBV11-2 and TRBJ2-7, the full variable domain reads EAGVAQSPRYKIIEKRQSVAFWCNPISGHATLYWYQQILGQGPKLLIQFQNNGVVDDSQLPKDRFSAERLKGVDSTLKIQPAKLEDSAVYLCASSLVGTGGLEQYFGPGTRLTVT.

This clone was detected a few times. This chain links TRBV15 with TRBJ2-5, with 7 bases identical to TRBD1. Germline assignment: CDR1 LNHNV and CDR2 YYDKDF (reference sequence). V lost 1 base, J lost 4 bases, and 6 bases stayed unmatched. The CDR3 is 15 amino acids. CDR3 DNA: TGTGCCACCAGCAGAGCCCCAGGGGGTAGAGAGACCCAGTACTTC. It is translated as CATSRAPGGRETQYF.

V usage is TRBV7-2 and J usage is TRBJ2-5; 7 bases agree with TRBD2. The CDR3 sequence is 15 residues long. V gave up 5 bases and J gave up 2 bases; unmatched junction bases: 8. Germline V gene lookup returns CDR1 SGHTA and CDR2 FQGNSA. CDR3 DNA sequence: TGTGCCAGCAGCCAGCAGCGGGGCCCACAAGAGACCCAGTACTTC. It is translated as CASSQQRGPQETQYF.

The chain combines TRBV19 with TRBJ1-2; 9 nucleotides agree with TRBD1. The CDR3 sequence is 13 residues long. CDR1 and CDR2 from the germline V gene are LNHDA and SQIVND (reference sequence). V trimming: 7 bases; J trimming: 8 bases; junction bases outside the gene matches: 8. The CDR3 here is CASMLGQGGGYTF. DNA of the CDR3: TGTGCCAGTATGCTGGGACAGGGAGGCGGCTACACCTTC.

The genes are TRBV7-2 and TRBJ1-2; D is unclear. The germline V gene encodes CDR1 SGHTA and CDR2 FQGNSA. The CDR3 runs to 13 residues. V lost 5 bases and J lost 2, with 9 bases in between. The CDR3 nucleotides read TGTGCCAGCAGCCGAATTCGGAACTATGGCTACACCTTC. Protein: CASSRIRNYGYTF.

CDR3 region: CASSELGGDQPQHF. Here the CDR3 DNA reads TGTGCCAGCAGTGAATTAGGGGGGGATCAGCCCCAGCATTTT. V usage is TRBV6-1 and J usage is TRBJ1-5; possibly TRBD1 for D (6 bases). Between the trimmed V and J ends, which lost 2 bases and 5 bases, there was a span of 10 bases. CDR1 and CDR2 (germline): MNHNS, SASEGT. The CDR3 is made up of 14 amino acids.

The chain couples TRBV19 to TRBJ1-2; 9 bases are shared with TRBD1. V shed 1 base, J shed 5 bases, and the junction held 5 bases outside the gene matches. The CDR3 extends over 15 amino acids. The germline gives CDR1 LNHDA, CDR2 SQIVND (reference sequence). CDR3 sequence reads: CASSIGGTGNYGYTF. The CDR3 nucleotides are TGTGCCAGTAGTATAGGAGGGACAGGGAATTATGGCTACACCTTC. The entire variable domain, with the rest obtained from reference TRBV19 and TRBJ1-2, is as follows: DGGITQSPKYLFRKEGQNVTLSCEQNLNHDAMYWYRQDPGQGLRLIYYSQIVNDFQKGDIAEGYSVSREKKESFPLTVTSAQKNPTAFYLCASSIGGTGNYGYTFGSGTRLTVV.

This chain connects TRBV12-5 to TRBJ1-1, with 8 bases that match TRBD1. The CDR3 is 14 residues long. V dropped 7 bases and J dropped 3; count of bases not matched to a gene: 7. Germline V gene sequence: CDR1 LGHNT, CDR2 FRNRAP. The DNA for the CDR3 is TGTGCTAGTGCCTCAGAACAGGGGGACACTGAAGCTTTCTTT. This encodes CASASEQGDTEAFF.

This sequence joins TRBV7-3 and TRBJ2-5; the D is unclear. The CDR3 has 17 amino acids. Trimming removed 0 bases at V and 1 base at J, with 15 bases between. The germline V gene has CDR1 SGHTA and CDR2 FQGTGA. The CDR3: CASSLTRRNVPQETQYF. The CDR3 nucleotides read TGTGCCAGCAGCTTAACGAGGAGAAACGTACCCCAAGAGACCCAGTACTTC. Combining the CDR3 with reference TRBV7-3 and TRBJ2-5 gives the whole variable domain GAGVSQTPSNKVTEKGKYVELRCDPISGHTALYWYRQSLGQGPEFLIYFQGTGAADDSGLPNDRFFAVRPEGSVSTLKIQRTERGDSAVYLCASSLTRRNVPQETQYFGPGTRLLVL.

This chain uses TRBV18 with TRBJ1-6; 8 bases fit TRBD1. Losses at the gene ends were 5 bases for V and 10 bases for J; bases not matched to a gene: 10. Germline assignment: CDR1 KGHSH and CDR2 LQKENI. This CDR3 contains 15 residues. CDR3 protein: CASSERTGSLSPLHF. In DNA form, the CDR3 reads TGTGCCAGCTCAGAAAGGACAGGGAGCTTATCACCCCTCCACTTT.

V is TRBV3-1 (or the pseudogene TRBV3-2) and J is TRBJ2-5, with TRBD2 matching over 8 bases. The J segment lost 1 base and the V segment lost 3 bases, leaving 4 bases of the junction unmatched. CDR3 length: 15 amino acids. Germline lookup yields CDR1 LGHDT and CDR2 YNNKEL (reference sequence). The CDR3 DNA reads TGTGCCAGCAGCCAGCATGCGGGGGGCCAAGAGACCCAGTACTTC. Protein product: CASSQHAGGQETQYF.

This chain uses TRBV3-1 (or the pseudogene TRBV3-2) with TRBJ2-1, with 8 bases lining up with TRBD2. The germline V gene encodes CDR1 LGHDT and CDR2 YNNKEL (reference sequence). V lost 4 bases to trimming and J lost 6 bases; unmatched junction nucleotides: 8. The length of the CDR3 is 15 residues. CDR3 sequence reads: CASSPGGPMGNEQFF. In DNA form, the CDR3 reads TGTGCCAGCAGCCCGGGGGGGCCAATGGGCAATGAGCAGTTCTTC.

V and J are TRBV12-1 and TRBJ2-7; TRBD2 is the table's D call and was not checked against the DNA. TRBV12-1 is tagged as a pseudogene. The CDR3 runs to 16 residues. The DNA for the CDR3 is TGTGCCAGCAGCTGCGGGACTAGCGGAATCTCCTACGAGCAGTACTTC. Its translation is CASSCGTSGISYEQYF.

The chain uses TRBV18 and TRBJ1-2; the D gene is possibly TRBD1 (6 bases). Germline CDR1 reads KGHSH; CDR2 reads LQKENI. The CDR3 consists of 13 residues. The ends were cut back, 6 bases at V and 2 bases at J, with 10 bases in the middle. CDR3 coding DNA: TGTGCCAGCTCTTCCGACAGGAACTATGGCTACACCTTC. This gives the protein CASSSDRNYGYTF.

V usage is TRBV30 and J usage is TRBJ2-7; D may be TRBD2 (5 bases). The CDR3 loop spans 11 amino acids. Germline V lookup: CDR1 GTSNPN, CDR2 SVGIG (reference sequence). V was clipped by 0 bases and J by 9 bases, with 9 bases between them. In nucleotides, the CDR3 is TGTGCCTGGAGTGTACTAGAAAGGCAGTACTTC. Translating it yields CAWSVLERQYF.

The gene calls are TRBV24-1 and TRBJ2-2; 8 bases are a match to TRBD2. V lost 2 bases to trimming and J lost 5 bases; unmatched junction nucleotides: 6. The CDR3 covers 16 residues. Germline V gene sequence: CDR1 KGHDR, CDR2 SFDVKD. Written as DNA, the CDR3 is TGTGCCACCAGTGATTGGAGCGGGGGTGAGACCGGGGAGCTGTTTTTT. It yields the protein CATSDWSGGETGELFF.

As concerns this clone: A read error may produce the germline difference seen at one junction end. CDR3 amino acids: CASSDSRTGFTEAFF. The CDR3 DNA sequence: TGTGCCAGCAGTGACTCTCGGACAGGGTTTACTGAAGCTTTCTTT. The chain recombines TRBV6-2 or TRBV6-3 with TRBJ1-1; TRBD1 aligns across 8 bases. Germline CDR1 is MNHEY and CDR2 is SVGEGT. The CDR3 loop spans 15 amino acids.

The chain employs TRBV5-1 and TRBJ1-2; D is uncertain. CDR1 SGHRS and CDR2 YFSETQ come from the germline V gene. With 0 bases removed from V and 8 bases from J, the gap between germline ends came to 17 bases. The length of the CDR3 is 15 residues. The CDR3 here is CASSLAALPPEGYTF. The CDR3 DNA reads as TGCGCCAGCAGCTTGGCGGCACTACCACCGGAGGGCTACACCTTC.

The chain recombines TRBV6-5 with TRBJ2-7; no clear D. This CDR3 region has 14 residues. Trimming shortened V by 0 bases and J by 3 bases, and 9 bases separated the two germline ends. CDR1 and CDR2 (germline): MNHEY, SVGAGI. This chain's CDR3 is CASSYSRSGYEQYF. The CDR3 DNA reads TGTGCCAGCAGTTACTCGAGATCGGGCTACGAGCAGTACTTC.

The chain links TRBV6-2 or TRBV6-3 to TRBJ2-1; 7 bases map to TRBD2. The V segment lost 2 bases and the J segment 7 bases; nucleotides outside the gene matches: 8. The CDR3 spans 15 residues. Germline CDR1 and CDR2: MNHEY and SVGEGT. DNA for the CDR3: TGTGCCAGCAGTTACCCTCTAGCGGAATTAAATGAGCAGTTCTTC. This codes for CASSYPLAELNEQFF.

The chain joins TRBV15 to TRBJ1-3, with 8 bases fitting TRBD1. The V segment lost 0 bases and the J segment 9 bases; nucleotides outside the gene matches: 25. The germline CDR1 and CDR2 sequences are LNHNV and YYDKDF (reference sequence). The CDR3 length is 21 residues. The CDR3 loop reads CATSRDTLARGQESTVRTIYF. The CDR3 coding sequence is TGTGCCACCAGCAGAGATACTCTAGCTCGGGGACAGGAGTCCACAGTTCGCACCATATATTTT.

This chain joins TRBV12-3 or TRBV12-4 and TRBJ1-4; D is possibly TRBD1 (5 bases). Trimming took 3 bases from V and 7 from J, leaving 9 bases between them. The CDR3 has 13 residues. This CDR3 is CASSLGGGEKLFF. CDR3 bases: TGTGCCAGCAGTTTGGGGGGGGGTGAAAAACTGTTTTTT.

The CDR3 region has the DNA TGTGCCTGGAGTGTGGAGTGGGGAGGCTACGAGCAGTACTTC. Residues: CAWSVEWGGYEQYF. The chain uses TRBV30 and TRBJ2-7; possible D gene TRBD2, 6 bases. Germline V gene sequence: CDR1 GTSNPN, CDR2 SVGIG (reference sequence). This CDR3 is built from 14 residues. With 0 bases removed from V and 3 bases from J, the gap between germline ends came to 12 bases. Variable domain in full (rest from reference TRBV30 and TRBJ2-7): SQTIHQWPATLVQPVGSPLSLECTVEGTSNPNLYWYRQAAGRGLQLLFYSVGIGQISSEVPQNLSASRPQDRQFILSSKKLLLSDSGFYLCAWSVEWGGYEQYFGPGTRLTVT.

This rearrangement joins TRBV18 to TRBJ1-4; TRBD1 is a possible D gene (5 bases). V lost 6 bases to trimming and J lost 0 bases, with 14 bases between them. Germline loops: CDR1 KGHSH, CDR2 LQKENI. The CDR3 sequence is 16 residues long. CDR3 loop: CASSPMTAATNEKLFF. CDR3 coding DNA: TGTGCCAGCTCGCCCATGACAGCCGCAACTAATGAAAAACTGTTTTTT.

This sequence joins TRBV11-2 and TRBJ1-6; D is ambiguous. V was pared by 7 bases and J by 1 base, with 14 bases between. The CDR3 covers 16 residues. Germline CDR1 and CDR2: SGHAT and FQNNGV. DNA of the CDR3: TGTGCCAGCAAGTCGAGGGAAAGGTCCTATAATTCACCCCTCCACTTT. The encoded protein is CASKSRERSYNSPLHF. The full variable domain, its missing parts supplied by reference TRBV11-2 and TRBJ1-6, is EAGVAQSPRYKIIEKRQSVAFWCNPISGHATLYWYQQILGQGPKLLIQFQNNGVVDDSQLPKDRFSAERLKGVDSTLKIQPAKLEDSAVYLCASKSRERSYNSPLHFGNGTRLTVT.

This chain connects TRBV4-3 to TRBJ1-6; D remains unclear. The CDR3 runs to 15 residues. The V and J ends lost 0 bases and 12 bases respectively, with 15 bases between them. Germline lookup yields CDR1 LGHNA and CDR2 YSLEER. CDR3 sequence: CASSQDGEKGRPLHF. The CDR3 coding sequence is TGCGCCAGCAGCCAAGATGGCGAGAAAGGGAGACCCCTCCACTTT.

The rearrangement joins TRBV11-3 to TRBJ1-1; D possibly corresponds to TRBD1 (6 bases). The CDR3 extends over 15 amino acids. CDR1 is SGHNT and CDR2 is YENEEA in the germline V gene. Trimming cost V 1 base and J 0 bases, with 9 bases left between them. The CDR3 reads CASSLGQGMNTEAFF. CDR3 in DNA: TGTGCCAGCAGCTTAGGGCAGGGGATGAACACTGAAGCTTTCTTT.

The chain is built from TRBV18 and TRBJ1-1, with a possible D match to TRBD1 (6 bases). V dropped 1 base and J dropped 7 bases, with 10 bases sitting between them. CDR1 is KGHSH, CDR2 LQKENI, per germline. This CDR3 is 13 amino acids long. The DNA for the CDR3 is TGTGCCAGCTCACCACAGGGGGAGGGTGAAGCTTTCTTT. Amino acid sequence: CASSPQGEGEAFF.

The DNA for the CDR3 is TGTGCCAGCAGGTTGAGGGTAACCGGGGAGCTGTTTTTT. It codes for CASRLRVTGELFF. The rearrangement joins TRBV2 to TRBJ2-2, with D tentatively TRBD2 (5 bases). Trimming stripped 6 bases from V and 5 bases from J, with 10 bases between. This CDR3 has 13 residues. Germline CDR1 is SNHLY and CDR2 is FYNNEI.

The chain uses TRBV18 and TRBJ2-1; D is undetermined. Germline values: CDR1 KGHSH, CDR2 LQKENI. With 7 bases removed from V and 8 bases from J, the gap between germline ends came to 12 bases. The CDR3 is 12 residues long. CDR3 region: CASFPDSYEQFF. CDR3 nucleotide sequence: TGTGCCAGCTTTCCAGACTCGTATGAGCAGTTCTTC. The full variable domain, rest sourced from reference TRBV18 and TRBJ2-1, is NAGVMQNPRHLVRRRGQEARLRCSPMKGHSHVYWYRQLPEEGLKFMVYLQKENIIDESGMPKERFSAEFPKEGPSILRIQQVVRGDSAAYFCASFPDSYEQFFGPGTRLTVL.